This entry lists 9 T cell receptor beta chains sequenced from one sample in a study of cytomegalovirus exposure and HLA in healthy donors. Method: immunoSEQ multiplex PCR; TCRdb's copy keeps in-frame clones and lacks some. The sample consists of about 130,000 clones, 85% to 90% of them appearing once. Sequencing used PBMCs. These receptors all stem from a young man in good health and CMV-seronegative.

To note about this clone: One end of the junction is discordant with germline, which a read error may explain. The chain couples TRBV7-9 to TRBJ1-2, with 7 bases matching TRBD1. Germline lookup yields CDR1 SEHNR and CDR2 FQNEAQ (reference sequence). CDR3 length equals 15 residues. CDR3 residues: CASSPAGTANYGYTF. CDR3 coding DNA: TGTGCCAGCAGCCCAGCCGGGACAGCTAATTATGGCTACACCTTC.

This chain connects TRBV7-3 to TRBJ2-3; D possibly corresponds to TRBD2 (6 bases). Germline CDR1 reads SGHTA; CDR2 reads FQGTGA. CDR3 length: 14 residues. The V and J ends lost 3 bases and 1 base respectively, with 8 bases between them. The CDR3 loop reads CASSFAGRTDTQYF. In DNA form, the CDR3 reads TGTGCCAGCAGCTTTGCGGGGCGCACAGATACGCAGTATTTT.

The chain couples TRBV14 to TRBJ2-7; 9 nucleotides match TRBD1. Looked up from germline, CDR1 is SGHDN and CDR2 is FVKESK. Trimming removed 0 bases from V and 2 bases from J; junction bases left unmatched: 2. The CDR3 totals 15 residues. The CDR3 DNA sequence: TGTGCCAGCAGCCAAGATGGGACAGGGACCTACGAGCAGTACTTC. It yields the protein CASSQDGTGTYEQYF. Full variable domain (rest looked up from reference TRBV14 and TRBJ2-7): EAGVTQFPSHSVIEKGQTVTLRCDPISGHDNLYWYRRVMGKEIKFLLHFVKESKQDESGMPNNRFLAERTGGTYSTLKVQPAELEDSGVYFCASSQDGTGTYEQYFGPGTRLTVT.

The rearrangement links TRBV29-1 to TRBJ2-3; 7 bases are a match to TRBD1. Germline V lookup: CDR1 SQVTM, CDR2 ANQGSEA. V dropped 8 bases and J dropped 4; count of bases not matched to a gene: 6. There are 12 residues in the CDR3. CDR3 bases: TGCAGCTTACAGGGGTGGCCAGATACGCAGTATTTT. It is translated as CSLQGWPDTQYF.

The chain employs TRBV6-5 and TRBJ1-1, with D possibly being TRBD1 (5 bases). This CDR3 contains 14 residues. Between the trimmed V and J ends, which lost 6 bases and 5 bases, there was a span of 16 bases. CDR1 and CDR2 (germline): MNHEY, SVGAGI. In nucleotides, the CDR3 is TGTGCCAGCAGCCCTGTGGGGGGGTGGACTGAAGCTTTCTTT. Translation: CASSPVGGWTEAFF.

The chain recombines TRBV9 with TRBJ2-5; 7 bases map to TRBD2. CDR1 and CDR2 from the germline V gene are SGDLS and YYNGEE. The trim removed 0 bases at V and 5 bases at J, leaving 7 bases unmatched. This CDR3 is 15 amino acids long. The CDR3 DNA is TGTGCCAGCAGCGTAGCGGGGGGACCGTTGGAGACCCAGTACTTC. It encodes CASSVAGGPLETQYF.

The V and J genes are TRBV7-9 and TRBJ1-4; D is ambiguous. CDR1 and CDR2 (germline): SEHNR, FQNEAQ (reference sequence). This CDR3 is built from 13 residues. The germline V and J ends were trimmed by 3 bases and 7 bases, with 9 bases remaining between them. CDR3 loop: CASSLRHAEKLFF. The CDR3 DNA reads as TGTGCCAGCAGCTTGAGACACGCTGAAAAACTGTTTTTT.

This chain connects TRBV6-6 to TRBJ2-1; 10 nucleotides match TRBD2. V lost 2 bases to trimming and J lost 5 bases; unmatched junction nucleotides: 6. The V gene's germline CDR1 is MNHNY and CDR2 SVGAGI (reference sequence). There are 16 residues in the CDR3. The CDR3 reads CASSYQTSGQDNEQFF. Written as DNA, the CDR3 is TGTGCCAGCAGTTACCAGACTAGCGGGCAAGACAATGAGCAGTTCTTC.

This chain's CDR3 is CASSLEGDTQYF. CDR3 nucleotide sequence: TGTGCCAGCAGCTTGGAGGGGGATACGCAGTATTTT. The chain is built from TRBV5-4 and TRBJ2-3, with D maybe TRBD1 (5 bases). The CDR3 extends over 12 amino acids. CDR1 and CDR2 from the germline V gene are SGHNT and YYREEE (reference sequence). The ends were cut back, 0 bases at V and 6 bases at J, with 5 bases in the middle.